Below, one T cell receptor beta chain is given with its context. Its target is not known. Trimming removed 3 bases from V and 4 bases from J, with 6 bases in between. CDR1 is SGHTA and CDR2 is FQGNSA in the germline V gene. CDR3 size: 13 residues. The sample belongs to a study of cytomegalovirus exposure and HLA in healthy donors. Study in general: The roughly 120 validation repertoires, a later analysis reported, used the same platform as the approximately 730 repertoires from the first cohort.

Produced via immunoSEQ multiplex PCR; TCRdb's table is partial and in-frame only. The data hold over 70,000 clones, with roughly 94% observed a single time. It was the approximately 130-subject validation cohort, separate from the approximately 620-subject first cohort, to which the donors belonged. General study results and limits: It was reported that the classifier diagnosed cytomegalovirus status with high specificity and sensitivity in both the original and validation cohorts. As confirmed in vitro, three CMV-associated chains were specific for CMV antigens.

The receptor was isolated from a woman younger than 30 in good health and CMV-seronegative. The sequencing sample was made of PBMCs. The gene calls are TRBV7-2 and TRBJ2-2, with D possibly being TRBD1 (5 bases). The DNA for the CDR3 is TGTGCCAGCAGCTTCAGGGTCACCGGGGAGCTGTTTTTT. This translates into CASSFRVTGELFF.